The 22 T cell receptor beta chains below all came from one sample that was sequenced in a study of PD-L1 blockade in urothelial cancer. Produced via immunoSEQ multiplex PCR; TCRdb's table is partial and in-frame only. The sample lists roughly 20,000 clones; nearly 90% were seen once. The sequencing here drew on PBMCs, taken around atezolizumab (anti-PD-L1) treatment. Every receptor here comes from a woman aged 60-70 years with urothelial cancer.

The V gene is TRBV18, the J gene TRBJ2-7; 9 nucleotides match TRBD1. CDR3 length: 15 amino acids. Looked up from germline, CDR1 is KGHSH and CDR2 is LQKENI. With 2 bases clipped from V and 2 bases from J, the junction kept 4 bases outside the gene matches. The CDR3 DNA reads TGTGCCAGCTCACCAGGGGGACAGGGCACCTACGAGCAGTACTTC. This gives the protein CASSPGGQGTYEQYF.

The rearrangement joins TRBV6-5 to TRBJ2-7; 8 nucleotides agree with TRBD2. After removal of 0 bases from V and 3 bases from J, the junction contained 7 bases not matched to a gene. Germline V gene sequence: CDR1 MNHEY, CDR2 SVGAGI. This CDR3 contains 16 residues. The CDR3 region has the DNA TGTGCCAGCAGTTACTCAGCGGGGGAATGGGTCTACGAGCAGTACTTC. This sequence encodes CASSYSAGEWVYEQYF.

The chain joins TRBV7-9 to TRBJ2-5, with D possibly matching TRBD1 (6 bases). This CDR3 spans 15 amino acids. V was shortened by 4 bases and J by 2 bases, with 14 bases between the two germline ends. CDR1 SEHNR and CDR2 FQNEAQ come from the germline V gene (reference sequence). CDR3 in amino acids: CASSSGQHPQETQYF. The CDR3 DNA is TGTGCCAGCAGCTCTGGACAGCACCCACAAGAGACCCAGTACTTC.

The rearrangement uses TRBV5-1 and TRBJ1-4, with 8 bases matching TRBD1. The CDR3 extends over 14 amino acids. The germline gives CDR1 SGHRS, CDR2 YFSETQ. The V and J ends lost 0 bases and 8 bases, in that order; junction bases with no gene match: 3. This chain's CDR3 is CASSLGTGREKLFF. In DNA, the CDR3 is TGCGCCAGCAGCTTGGGGACAGGGAGAGAAAAACTGTTTTTT.

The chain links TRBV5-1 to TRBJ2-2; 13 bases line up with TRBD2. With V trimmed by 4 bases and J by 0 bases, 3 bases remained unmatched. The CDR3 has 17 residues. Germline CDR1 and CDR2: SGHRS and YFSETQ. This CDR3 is CASSQGLAGSNTGELFF. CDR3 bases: TGCGCCAGCAGCCAGGGACTAGCGGGGTCGAACACCGGGGAGCTGTTTTTT.

The CDR3 here is CASSLDLSAPIFGYTF. In DNA, the CDR3 is TGTGCCAGCAGCTTAGATCTAAGTGCGCCAATATTTGGCTACACCTTC. The chain links TRBV11-2 to TRBJ1-2, with D hard to call. CDR1 SGHAT and CDR2 FQNNGV come from the germline V gene. The CDR3 sequence is 16 residues long. Trimming cost V 0 bases and J 7 bases, with 18 bases left between them.

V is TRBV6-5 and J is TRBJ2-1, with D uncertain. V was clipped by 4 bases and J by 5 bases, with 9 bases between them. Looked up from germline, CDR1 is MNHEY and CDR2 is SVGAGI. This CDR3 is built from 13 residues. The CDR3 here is CASSSGAHNEQFF. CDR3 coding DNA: TGTGCCAGCAGTTCCGGAGCCCACAATGAGCAGTTCTTC.

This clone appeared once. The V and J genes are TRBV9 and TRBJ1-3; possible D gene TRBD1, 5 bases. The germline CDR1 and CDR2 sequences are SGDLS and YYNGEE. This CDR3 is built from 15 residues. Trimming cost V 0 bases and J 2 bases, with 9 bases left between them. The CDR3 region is CASSVEGKAGNTIYF. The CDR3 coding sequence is TGTGCCAGCAGCGTAGAGGGGAAAGCTGGAAACACCATATATTTT. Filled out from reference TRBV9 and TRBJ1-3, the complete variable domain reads DSGVTQTPKHLITATGQRVTLRCSPRSGDLSVYWYQQSLDQGLQFLIQYYNGEERAKGNILERFSAQQFPDLHSELNLSSLELGDSALYFCASSVEGKAGNTIYFGEGSWLTVV.

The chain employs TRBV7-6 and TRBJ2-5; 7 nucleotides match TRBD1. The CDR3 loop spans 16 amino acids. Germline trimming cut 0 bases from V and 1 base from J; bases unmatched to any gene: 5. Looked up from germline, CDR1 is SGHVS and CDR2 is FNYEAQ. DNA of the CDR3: TGTGCCAGCAGCTTAGCGCTGTCAGGGGGCCAAGAGACCCAGTACTTC. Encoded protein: CASSLALSGGQETQYF.

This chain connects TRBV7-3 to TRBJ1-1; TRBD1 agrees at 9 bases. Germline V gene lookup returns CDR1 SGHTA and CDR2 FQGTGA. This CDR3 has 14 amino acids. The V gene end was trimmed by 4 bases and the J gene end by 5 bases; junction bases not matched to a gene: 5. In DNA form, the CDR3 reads TGTGCCAGCAGCTCCGGGACAGGGAGAACTGAAGCTTTCTTT. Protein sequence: CASSSGTGRTEAFF.

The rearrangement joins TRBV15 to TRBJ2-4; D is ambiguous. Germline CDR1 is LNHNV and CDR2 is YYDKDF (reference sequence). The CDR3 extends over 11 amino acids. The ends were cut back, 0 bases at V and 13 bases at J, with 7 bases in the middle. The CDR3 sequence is CATSRESKQYF. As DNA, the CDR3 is TGTGCCACCAGCAGAGAGAGCAAGCAGTACTTC.

The DNA for the CDR3 is TGTGCCAGCAGTTTATCTCAGGGGGCTGAGAACTATGGCTACACCTTC. The encoded protein is CASSLSQGAENYGYTF. This rearrangement joins TRBV27 to TRBJ1-2, with 8 positions matching TRBD1. Germline values: CDR1 MNHEY, CDR2 SMNVEV (reference sequence). Germline trimming cut 0 bases from V and 2 bases from J; bases unmatched to any gene: 5. The CDR3 consists of 16 residues.

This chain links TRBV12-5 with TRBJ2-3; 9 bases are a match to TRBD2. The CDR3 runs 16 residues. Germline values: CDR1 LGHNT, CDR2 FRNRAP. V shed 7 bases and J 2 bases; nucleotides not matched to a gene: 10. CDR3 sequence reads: CASALFAGGVTDTQYF. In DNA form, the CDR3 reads TGTGCTAGTGCTCTCTTTGCGGGAGGGGTCACAGATACGCAGTATTTT.

CDR3 sequence reads: CASSLYTSGSKNEQFF. The CDR3 DNA is TGCGCCAGCAGCTTGTACACTAGCGGGAGTAAGAATGAGCAGTTCTTC. The gene calls are TRBV5-1 and TRBJ2-1; 11 nucleotides match TRBD2. This CDR3 contains 16 residues. The germline V gene encodes CDR1 SGHRS and CDR2 YFSETQ. With V trimmed by 1 base and J by 7 bases, 7 bases remained unmatched. The complete variable domain, with remaining parts taken from reference TRBV5-1 and TRBJ2-1, reads KAGVTQTPRYLIKTRGQQVTLSCSPISGHRSVSWYQQTPGQGLQFLFEYFSETQRNKGNFPGRFSGRQFSNSRSEMNVSTLELGDSALYLCASSLYTSGSKNEQFFGPGTRLTVL.

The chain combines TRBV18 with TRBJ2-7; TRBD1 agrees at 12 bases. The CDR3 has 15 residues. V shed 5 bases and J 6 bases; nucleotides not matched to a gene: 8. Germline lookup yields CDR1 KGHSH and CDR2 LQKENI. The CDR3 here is CASSFSGTGGSEQYF. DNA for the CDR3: TGTGCCAGCTCATTCTCCGGGACAGGGGGCTCCGAGCAGTACTTC.

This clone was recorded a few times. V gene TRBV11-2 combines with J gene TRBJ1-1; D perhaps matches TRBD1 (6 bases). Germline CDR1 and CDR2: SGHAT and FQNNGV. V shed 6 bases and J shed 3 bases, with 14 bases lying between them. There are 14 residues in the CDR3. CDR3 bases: TGTGCCAGCAGGAGCCAGGGGCAGTACACTGAAGCTTTCTTT. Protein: CASRSQGQYTEAFF. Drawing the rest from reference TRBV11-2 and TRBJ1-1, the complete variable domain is EAGVAQSPRYKIIEKRQSVAFWCNPISGHATLYWYQQILGQGPKLLIQFQNNGVVDDSQLPKDRFSAERLKGVDSTLKIQPAKLEDSAVYLCASRSQGQYTEAFFGQGTRLTVV.

DNA of the CDR3: TGTGCCAGCAGTTTTAGAGGGCGGCTAGCGGGAGGGGGTGGAGAGACCCAGTACTTC. This codes for CASSFRGRLAGGGGETQYF. The chain is built from TRBV27 and TRBJ2-5; 12 nucleotides match TRBD2. CDR3 length: 19 amino acids. The trim removed 3 bases at V and 4 bases at J, leaving 15 bases unmatched. CDR1 and CDR2 from the germline V gene are MNHEY and SMNVEV (reference sequence).

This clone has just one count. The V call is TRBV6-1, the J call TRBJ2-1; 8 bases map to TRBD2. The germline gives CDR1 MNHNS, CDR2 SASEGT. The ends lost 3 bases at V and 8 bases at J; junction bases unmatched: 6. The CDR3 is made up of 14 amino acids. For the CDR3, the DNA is TGTGCCAGCAGTGACGGGACTAGGGGTCATGAGCAGTTCTTC. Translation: CASSDGTRGHEQFF.

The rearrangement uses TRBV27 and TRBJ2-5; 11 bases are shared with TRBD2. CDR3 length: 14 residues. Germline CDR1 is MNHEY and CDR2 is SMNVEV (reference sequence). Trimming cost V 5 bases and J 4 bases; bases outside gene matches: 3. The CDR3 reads CASSTSGSLETQYF. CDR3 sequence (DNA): TGTGCCAGCAGTACTAGCGGGAGTTTAGAGACCCAGTACTTC.

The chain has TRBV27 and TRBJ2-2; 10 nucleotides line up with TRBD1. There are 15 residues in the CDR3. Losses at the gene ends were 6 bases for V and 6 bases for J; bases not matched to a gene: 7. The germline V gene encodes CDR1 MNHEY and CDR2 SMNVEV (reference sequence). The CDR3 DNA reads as TGTGCCAGCAGCATCCGACAGGGGGCGCCCGGGGAGCTGTTTTTT. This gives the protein CASSIRQGAPGELFF.

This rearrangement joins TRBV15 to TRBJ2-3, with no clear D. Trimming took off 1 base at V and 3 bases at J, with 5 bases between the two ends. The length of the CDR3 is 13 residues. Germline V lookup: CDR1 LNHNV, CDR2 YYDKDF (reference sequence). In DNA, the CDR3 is TGTGCCACCAGCAGAGCGAGGACAGATACGCAGTATTTT. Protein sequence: CATSRARTDTQYF. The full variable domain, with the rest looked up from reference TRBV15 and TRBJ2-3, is DAMVIQNPRYQVTQFGKPVTLSCSQTLNHNVMYWYQQKSSQAPKLLFHYYDKDFNNEADTPDNFQSRRPNTSFCFLDIRSPGLGDTAMYLCATSRARTDTQYFGPGTRLTVL.

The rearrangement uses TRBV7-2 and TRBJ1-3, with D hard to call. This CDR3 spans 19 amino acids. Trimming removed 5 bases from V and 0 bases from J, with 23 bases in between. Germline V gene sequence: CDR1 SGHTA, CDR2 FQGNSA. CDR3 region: CASSPGGDRERYSGNTIYF. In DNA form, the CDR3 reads TGTGCCAGCAGCCCGGGCGGGGATCGTGAGCGCTACTCTGGAAACACCATATATTTT.